This TCR beta chain was sequenced in a study of blood T cell repertoires in COVID-19 (dated by TCRdb to 2018 to 2020). Describing the broader study: Samples from collaborators originated in the United States, Italy and Spain and spanned both the acute and convalescent phases of COVID-19. A de-identified subject ID, COVID-19 status, age in years and sex were almost always included in the sample metadata. Subjects who had been exposed to COVID-19, were actively infected with it, or had recovered from it provided the deeply sampled blood TCRbeta repertoires that made up the dataset. Where HLA class I and class II types were available, the types were taken from metadata supplied by the sample provider, not from assay-based typing. The samples were drawn from the first 160 participants of the ongoing ImmuneRACE study and from 950 to 1,500 subjects provided by 6 global collaborators. The material from the prospective study consisted of cDNA or gDNA derived from T cells, B-cell-depleted T cells, or PBMCs. The repertoires were released in a freely available public database meant as a resource for research on the immune response to SARS-CoV-2. The investigation overall reported the following: The amount of clinical and demographic metadata varied by source and participant and was provided uncurated.

Spanning cysteine to phenylalanine, the CDR3 consists of 14 amino acids. Only the CDR3 DNA is retained, 42 bases long and in frame from the first base. CDR1 SGHRS and CDR2 YFSETQ were looked up in the germline V gene. From V the trimming removes 0 bases and from J it removes 5 bases, while the gene matches leave 2 bases of the junction unaccounted for. TCRbeta CDR3 regions were amplified from genomic DNA using the immunoSEQ Assay, a bias-controlled multiplex PCR. Per the original workflow: Nucleated cell counts per sample were estimated from amplification of reference gene primers within the assay. To quantify the absolute abundance of each unique TCRbeta CDR3 rearrangement, sequence reads were collapsed and filtered. For each sample, productive Simpson clonality was calculated as the square root of Simpson's diversity index over productive rearrangements. The clones in this table, taken by TCRdb from immuneACCESS, are in-frame only. Not every clone is retained; where verified, under half of the shortfall comes from an unresolved V gene, and the cause of the rest is unknown. The DNA gave D and trimming, while V, J and clone size come from that table. The sample data list some 150,000 clones, and around 83% of these were observed just once. The top ten clones comprise 3% to 3.5% of the sample.

Each collaborating institution followed its own protocols to collect whole blood in K2EDTA tubes. For TCRbeta analysis, collaborators shipped samples as frozen whole blood, isolated PBMCs, or DNA extracted from either of those sample types. As regards this clone: No cognate antigen has been identified for it. No clone much larger than this one lies a single base away; base qualities are absent.

The source material was peripheral blood. The V and J segments used are TRBV5-1 and TRBJ2-7; a stretch of 10 junction bases matches TRBD1. This sequence originates from a woman older than 75 with acute or convalescent COVID-19. Read as DNA, the sequence is TGCGCCAGCAGCTTGGGGACAGGGGGAAACGAGCAGTACTTC. This yields the protein CASSLGTGGNEQYF.